This TCR beta chain was identified during a study of cytomegalovirus exposure and HLA in healthy donors (dated by TCRdb to about 2017). Broadly, across the study: According to an earlier analysis of 450 to 650 of the donors, about 179 million T cells yielded 117 million unique TCR beta sequences and more than 250 Gb of sequence data. Every repertoire in the discovery cohort had been generated on one and the same sequencing platform. Across around 400 genotyped donors of the cohort, an average of approximately 200,000 unique TCR beta nucleotide sequences per donor were sequenced, and 15% to 20% of those sequences were non-productive. The study aimed to test whether cataloging public T cell receptors could reveal signatures of past pathogen exposure. The number of donors typed differed by locus, with 629-630 for A, B, C, DRB1 and DQB1, more than 500 for DQA1, about 610 for DPA1, and some 470 for DPB1. In an earlier analysis of 550 to 700 of the donors, high-throughput TCR beta sequencing was used to judge whether each TCR beta V gene segment behaved as functional or pseudogenic. Rather than using new phenotypic data, the later analysis identified candidate immune exposures from TCR beta sequences and from how often those sequences occurred across donors. A later analysis re-examined previously published TCR beta repertoires from hundreds of donors and added high-resolution HLA genotyping to investigate patterns of TCR occurrence. High-throughput TCR immunosequencing, statistical association of individual TCRs with disease status, and machine learning were combined to predict cytomegalovirus infection status. An early release that covered about 600 HLA-typed donors contained approximately 290 gigabases of sequencing data and some 87 million unique TCR sequences. A later genetic analysis took genome-wide SNP genotypes for about 55% of the roughly 670 donors and used that subset as a discovery cohort. Five DR-DQ haplotypes were treated as single units for association and clustering because of strong linkage in the cohort. The genetic ancestry cluster associated with self-reported Caucasian donors included about 84% of the roughly 400 genotyped donors. HLA typing included class I and class II loci at four-digit resolution. The study used immunosequencing to profile the T cell repertoires of under 700 subjects and linked those repertoires to cytomegalovirus serostatus. Besides the first cohort of around 670 subjects, a separate validation cohort made up of about 120 different subjects was used. Alongside the repertoire data, information on donor age, sex, ethnicity and CMV serostatus was compiled.

Library construction relied on the immunoSEQ multiplex PCR assay. A mixture of 60 forward primers for TCR Vbeta segments and 13 reverse primers for TCR Jbeta segments was used in the multiplex PCR. The CDR3 region of rearranged TCR beta genes was amplified from genomic DNA by a multiplex PCR assay. The Illumina HiSeq System was used to sequence the amplified TCR beta libraries as 87-base-pair reads. Processing in the source paper ran as follows. In a later analysis, tens of millions of unique TCR beta chains were counted across the approximately 670 repertoires, and roughly 11 million of these chains were shared by at least two donors. A nearest-neighbor algorithm error-corrected the raw reads and collapsed the reads into unique sequences, merging closely related sequences to remove PCR and sequencing errors. Alignment of CDR3 sequences to IMGT reference sequences was used to assign V, D and J gene segments. Each retained sequence needed at least a six-nucleotide match to both a V gene segment and a J gene segment. A rearrangement counted as productive if the CDR3 had no stop codons and remained in frame with V and J, and every other rearrangement counted as non-productive. Following IMGT convention, CDR3 was defined as the stretch from the second conserved V-encoded cysteine to the conserved J-encoded phenylalanine. In an earlier analysis of approximately 590 of the donors, sequences lacking an unambiguous match to a single V gene segment were excluded. An earlier analysis of 587 of the donors called V segments functional above 56.7% productive rearrangements and segregating when the between-donor standard deviation exceeded 5%. A statistical classification framework was built to diagnose cytomegalovirus status from the catalog of TCR beta chain sequences. V and J gene assignment, in a later analysis, came from comparing TCR nucleotide sequences with IMGT/GENE-DB human TR gene sequences. The TCRdist pipeline was used in a later analysis to assign CDR3 sequences and most-parsimonious VDJ recombination scenarios. A later analysis defined each TCR beta chain by its CDR3 amino acid sequence plus V-gene family, and excluded reads lacking a unique V-gene family. A later analysis removed over 500 highly shared, low-generation-probability nucleotide sequences to deal with suspected cross-contamination and a sequencing artifact. In a later analysis, a clonal expansion index for each public chain was calculated from normalized within-repertoire ranks of inferred template counts. In a later analysis, generation probabilities were computed using a VDJ recombination model fitted to out-of-frame rearrangements, and the results were checked against IGoR. In a later analysis, hypergeometric tests were used to score TCR-TCR, TCR-HLA and TCR-CMV co-occurrence, with a repertoire-size bias correction applied to TCR pairs. In a later analysis, false discovery rates were estimated by permuting HLA or CMV assignments 20 times. In a later analysis, co-occurring TCRs were grouped with DBSCAN, and TCRdist sequence similarity was added when clustering was performed within HLA-allele-positive subsets. Repertoires with fewer than 30,000 or more than 120,000 public chains were left out of co-occurrence clustering, as were four to six repertoires with anomalous nucleotide sharing. Sourced from immuneACCESS, this table was stored by TCRdb with only in-frame sequences that have V and J called. A share of the clones is absent; for the studies checked, an unresolved V gene accounts for under half, and the remainder has no known explanation. V, J and clone size are taken as reported in that table, and D and trimming were inferred from the DNA itself. The sample has fewer than 200,000 clones on record, over 80% of them singletons. The ten largest account for about 2.2% of the sample.

The CDR3 goes from the cysteine to the phenylalanine over 15 residues. Kept here is only the CDR3 DNA, which spans 45 bases and is read in frame from base 1. The trim is 2 bases for V and 0 bases for J, with a gap of 11 bases between the germline ends. CDR1 and CDR2 (SGHAT, FQNNGV) derive from the germline V gene. The cohort was made up of about 670 healthy bone marrow donors. Cohort members were all nominally healthy when sampled, although unrecorded immune exposures were likely present. The donor was CMV seronegative and belonged to the group of over 300 seronegative cohort members. A peripheral blood sample was collected from each donor, and TCR beta sequencing was performed on peripheral blood mononuclear cells. The Qiagen DNeasy Blood Extraction Kit was used to extract genomic DNA from the blood cell samples. The sample holds a few counts of this clone. Its antigen remains unidentified. No per-base quality is available; no much larger clone lies one base away.

The study at large found these results: This cohort had only TCR beta chains sequenced, and the lack of alpha or paired-chain data limited which features could be detected. In a later genetic analysis, a missense DCLRE1C variant was associated with V-gene and J-gene trimming of TCR beta chains, and the association was replicated in an independent cohort. The classifier was reported to diagnose cytomegalovirus status with high specificity and sensitivity in both the original cohort and the validation cohort. In a later analysis, HLA-associated TCR beta chains were found to be more clonally expanded and to have lower generation probabilities than equally common non-associated chains. The study listed approximately 160 TCR beta chains as associated with cytomegalovirus. The earlier analysis of 450 to 700 of the donors excluded roughly 16 rarely observed V segments, including chromosome 9 orphons, because counts were too low. The sequencing pipeline was judged likely to have produced a cluster of highly shared sequence variants as a technical artifact. A later analysis associated about 17,000 TCR beta sequences with specific HLA alleles at a false discovery rate of 0.05. Assigning TCR associations to individual alleles was difficult when HLA alleles, especially DR and DQ, strongly co-occurred. While some public TCRs were present in many individuals, most TCR sequences turned up only very rarely across donors. Compared with the approximately 710-donor mean, donors in an Asian-associated ancestry cluster had fewer N-insertions in productive TCRs, according to a later genetic analysis. Sequencing depth was assumed to be roughly uniform across donors in the presence/absence analyses, though that assumption may not hold. In an earlier analysis of approximately 590 of the donors, most TCR beta V segments were observed in productive rearrangements about 87% or about 30% of the time, broadly matching IMGT annotations. Because some donors lacked HLA typing at each locus, the association tests relied only on the typed subset. The 87-base-pair reads could not distinguish some IMGT-functional V segments, including TRBV6-2 and TRBV6-3, so those segments were excluded. A later analysis found that TCR association rates varied across HLA loci, with DRB1 alleles showing the most associated TCRs and HLA-C alleles the fewest. According to a later analysis, parvovirus B19, influenza, CMV and Epstein-Barr virus appeared linked to several top co-occurrence clusters. For the cohort, immune exposure information was limited to CMV serostatus. A further reported finding was that TCR beta sequences accurately predicted the HLA-A and HLA-B alleles for most subjects in the first cohort. According to the authors, the approach could potentially be generalized to other disease states and immunological phenotypes. A later analysis found that most CMV-associated TCR beta chains appeared HLA-restricted, with HLA associations seemingly driven largely by CMV exposure. Linkage disequilibrium might explain the correlated functional status among segregating V segments, but an unknown experimental factor could not be ruled out. A few of the identified cytomegalovirus-associated TCR beta chains were confirmed in vitro to be specific for cytomegalovirus antigens.

The sequence joins TRBV11-2 to TRBJ2-7; there is no confident call for the D gene. This sequence was found in a male donor in good health and CMV-seronegative. Specimen: PBMCs. The nucleotide sequence is given as TGTGCCAGCAGCTTACTCCTAACGAGCTCCTACGAGCAGTACTTC. This codes for CASSLLLTSSYEQYF. Reference TRBV11-2 and TRBJ2-7 genes cover what lies past the CDR3, so the full variable domain is EAGVAQSPRYKIIEKRQSVAFWCNPISGHATLYWYQQILGQGPKLLIQFQNNGVVDDSQLPKDRFSAERLKGVDSTLKIQPAKLEDSAVYLCASSLLLTSSYEQYFGPGTRLTVT.